These 7 T cell receptor beta chains share one sample of origin, sequenced in a study of response to subunit inactivated influenza vaccine. Each CDR3 protein is one row after TCRdb ran MiXCR on the RT-PCR reads. This repertoire shows around 650,000 distinct CDR3 sequences, 15% to 18% found once; its top ten account for around a tenth. The sample was PBMCs from blood, taken less than 13 days after vaccination. The receptors come from a man aged 50 to 59 who received an inactivated influenza vaccine.

This clonotype has more than one count but fewer than ten. The chain uses TRBV4-2 and TRBJ1-1; D is possibly TRBD1 (5 bases). V shed 0 bases and J shed 2 bases, with 10 bases lying between them. This CDR3 comprises 15 residues. CDR1 and CDR2 from the germline V gene are LGHNA and YNFKEQ. This CDR3 reads CASSQDRGVNTEAFF. The CDR3 nucleotides read TGTGCCAGCAGCCAAGATCGGGGGGTCAACACTGAAGCTTTCTTT.

The chain carries TRBV7-9 and TRBJ2-1, with D perhaps matching TRBD1 or TRBD2 (5 bases each). V gave up 4 bases and J gave up 3 bases, with 13 bases separating them. Per germline, CDR1 SEHNR and CDR2 FQNEAQ (reference sequence). The CDR3 loop spans 15 amino acids. The CDR3 DNA is TGTGCCAGCAGCTCCGTCGGGGCCCTCTACAATGAGCAGTTCTTC. It codes for CASSSVGALYNEQFF.

This clonotype appeared a few times. The rearrangement uses TRBV7-2 and TRBJ2-2; D is undetermined. The CDR3 has 13 amino acids. V lost 1 base, J lost 6 bases, and 6 bases lay in between. Germline values: CDR1 SGHTA, CDR2 FQGNSA. The CDR3 region has the DNA TGTGCCAGCAGCTTAGGAGAGTCCGGGGAGCTGTTTTTT. It yields the protein CASSLGESGELFF.

The genes are TRBV28 and TRBJ1-2, with 7 bases that match TRBD1. The J segment lost 4 bases and the V segment lost 5 bases, leaving 7 bases of the junction unmatched. Per germline, CDR1 MDHEN and CDR2 SYDVKM. The CDR3 totals 14 residues. The chain's CDR3 is CASSRPGQTYGYTF. In DNA form, the CDR3 reads TGTGCCAGCAGTAGACCGGGACAGACCTATGGCTACACCTTC.

V and J are TRBV7-9 and TRBJ2-1, with a possible D match to TRBD2 (5 bases). This CDR3 spans 15 amino acids. V was clipped by 5 bases and J by 5 bases, with 16 bases between them. Germline V gene data show CDR1 as SEHNR and CDR2 as FQNEAQ (reference sequence). The CDR3 region has the DNA TGTGCCAGCAGCCCCACGGCGGGTGCGCACAATGAGCAGTTCTTC. Residues: CASSPTAGAHNEQFF. Drawing the rest from reference TRBV7-9 and TRBJ2-1, the complete variable domain is DTGVSQNPRHKITKRGQNVTFRCDPISEHNRLYWYRQTLGQGPEFLTYFQNEAQLEKSRLLSDRFSAERPKGSFSTLEIQRTEQGDSAMYLCASSPTAGAHNEQFFGPGTRLTVL.

This clonotype was recorded once. Here the CDR3 reads CASSQQMVTGELFF. CDR3 in DNA: TGTGCCAGCAGCCAGCAGATGGTCACCGGGGAGCTGTTTTTT. This chain uses TRBV7-2 with TRBJ2-2; D remains unclear. The ends were cut back, 5 bases at V and 4 bases at J, with 11 bases in the middle. The germline gives CDR1 SGHTA, CDR2 FQGNSA. The CDR3 spans 14 residues. Filled out from reference TRBV7-2 and TRBJ2-2, the complete variable domain reads GAGVSQSPSNKVTEKGKDVELRCDPISGHTALYWYRQSLGQGLEFLIYFQGNSAPDKSGLPSDRFSAERTGGSVSTLTIQRTQQEDSAVYLCASSQQMVTGELFFGEGSRLTVL.

The chain uses TRBV14 and TRBJ2-7, with D possibly matching TRBD1 (6 bases). The CDR3 covers 17 residues. CDR1 is SGHDN and CDR2 is FVKESK in the germline V gene. Trimming stripped 4 bases from V and 4 bases from J, with 23 bases between. This CDR3 reads CASSPKTGTNNYYEQYF. The CDR3 bases are TGTGCCAGCAGCCCAAAAACCGGGACAAACAATTATTACGAGCAGTACTTC.